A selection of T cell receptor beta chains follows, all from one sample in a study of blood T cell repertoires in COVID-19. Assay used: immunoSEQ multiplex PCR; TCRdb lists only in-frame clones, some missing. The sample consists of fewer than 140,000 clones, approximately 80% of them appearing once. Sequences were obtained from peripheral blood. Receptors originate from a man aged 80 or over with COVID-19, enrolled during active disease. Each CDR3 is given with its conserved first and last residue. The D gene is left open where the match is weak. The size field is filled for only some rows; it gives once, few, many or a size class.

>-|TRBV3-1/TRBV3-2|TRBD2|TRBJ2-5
TGTGCCAGCACCTCTAGCGGAGGGGCGACCCAGTACTTC
CASTSSGGATQYF
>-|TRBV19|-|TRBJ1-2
TGTGCCAGTAGTATAAGGAGTCAGGGAAGGGGCTATGGCTACACCTTC
CASSIRSQGRGYGYTF
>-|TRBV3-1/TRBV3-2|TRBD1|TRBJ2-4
TGTGCCAGCAGCCTCCATAGGTTAGGGGGACAGGGGGCAGAAATTCAGTACTTC
CASSLHRLGGQGAEIQYF
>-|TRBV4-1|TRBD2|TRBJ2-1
TGCGCCAGCAGCCAAGATAGGACTAGCTCCTACAATGAGCAGTTCTTC
CASSQDRTSSYNEQFF
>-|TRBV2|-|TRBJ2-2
TGTGCCAGCAGCGTTGCGGGGGGGGAGCTGTTTTTT
CASSVAGGELFF
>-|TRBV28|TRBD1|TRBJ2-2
TGTGCCAGCACCGTTATGGGGAGACAGGGGGCGCTGGCGGGAGGTAACGGGGAGCTGTTTTTT
CASTVMGRQGALAGGNGELFF
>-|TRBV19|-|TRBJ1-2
TGTGCCAGTAGTATTATGACAGTTGGGCGTAACTATGGCTACACCTTC
CASSIMTVGRNYGYTF
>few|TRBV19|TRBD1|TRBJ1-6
TGTGCCAGTAGTCGCTCCGGGACAGTAAATTCACCCCTCCACTTT
CASSRSGTVNSPLHF
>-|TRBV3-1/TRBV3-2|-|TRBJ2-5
TGTGCCAGCAGCCAACTGCTCCCAGGGGTAGGGGAGACCCAGTACTTC
CASSQLLPGVGETQYF
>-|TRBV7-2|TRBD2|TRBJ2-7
TGTGCCAGCAGCCCCCGGACTAGCGGGTCCTACGAGCAGTACTTC
CASSPRTSGSYEQYF
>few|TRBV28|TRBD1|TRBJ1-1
TGTGCCAGCAGTCACCGACAGGGTAGGGGGAACACTGAAGCTTTCTTT
CASSHRQGRGNTEAFF
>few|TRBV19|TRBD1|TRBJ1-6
TGTGCCAGTACCACACGCCCGGGACAGGGGAGTTCACCCCTCCACTTT
CASTTRPGQGSSPLHF
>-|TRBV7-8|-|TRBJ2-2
TGTGCCAGCAGCAGGGGACATAGGGACACCGGGGAGCTGTTTTTT
CASSRGHRDTGELFF
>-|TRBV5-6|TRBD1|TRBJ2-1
TGTGCCAGCAGCTTTATCACAGGGGTTTGGAATGAGCAGTTCTTC
CASSFITGVWNEQFF
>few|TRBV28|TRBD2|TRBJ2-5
TGTGCCAGCTGCCTAGCGGGAGGGCCGAAGTGGGAGACCCAGTACTTC
CASCLAGGPKWETQYF
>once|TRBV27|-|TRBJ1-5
TGTGCCAGCCCAGACCCGGGACTCAGCAATCAGCCCCAGCATTTT
CASPDPGLSNQPQHF
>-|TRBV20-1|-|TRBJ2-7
TGCAGTGCTAGGCAGGGTTTCGAGCAGTACTTC
CSARQGFEQYF
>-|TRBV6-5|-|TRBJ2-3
TGTGCCAGCAAGAGGAGCGAGGCAGATACGCAGTATTTT
CASKRSEADTQYF
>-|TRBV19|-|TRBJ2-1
TGTGCCAGTAGGATAGGAGTGAGCTCCTACAATGAGCAGTTCTTC
CASRIGVSSYNEQFF
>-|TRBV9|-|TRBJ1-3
TGTGCCAGCAGCGTCGGGACTCTCCCCGGAAACACCATATATTTT
CASSVGTLPGNTIYF
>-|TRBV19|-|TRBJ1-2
TGTGCCAGTAGTTGGACAGCTAACTATGGCTACACCTTC
CASSWTANYGYTF
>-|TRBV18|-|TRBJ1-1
TGTGCCAGCTCACCACACAAGAACACTGAAGCTTTCTTT
CASSPHKNTEAFF